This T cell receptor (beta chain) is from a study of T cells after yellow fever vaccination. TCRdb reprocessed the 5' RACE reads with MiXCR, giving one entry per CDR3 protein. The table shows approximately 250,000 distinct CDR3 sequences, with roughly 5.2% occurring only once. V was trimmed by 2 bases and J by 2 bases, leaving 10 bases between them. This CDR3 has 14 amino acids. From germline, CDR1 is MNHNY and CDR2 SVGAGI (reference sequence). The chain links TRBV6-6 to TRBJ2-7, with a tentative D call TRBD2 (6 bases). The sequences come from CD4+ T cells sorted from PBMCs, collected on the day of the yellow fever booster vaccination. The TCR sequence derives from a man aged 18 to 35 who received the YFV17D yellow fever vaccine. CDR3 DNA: TGTGCCAGCAGTTACGGCGGGGAGGCCTACGAGCAGTACTTC. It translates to CASSYGGEAYEQYF.